This TCR beta chain stems from a study of Graves' ophthalmopathy and Graves' hyperthyroidism. Study summary: Specimen type is peripheral blood, obtained at initial diagnosis before any treatment. Study results and limitations: Blood also held most thyroid clonotypes expanded above 0.001 frequency.

For donors with ophthalmopathy, the disease showed moderate-to-severe activity, reached CAS ≥3 and NOSPECS ≥4, and had lasted under 3 months. PBMCs stemmed from more than 9.5 ml of fresh peripheral blood. Germline V lookup: CDR1 MNHEY, CDR2 SMNVEV (reference sequence). The V and J ends lost 6 bases and 7 bases, in that order; junction bases with no gene match: 18. There are 17 residues in the CDR3. CDR3 regions of TCR beta were amplified from RNA transcripts. RT-PCR in the first round used HTBI primers; a second-round multiplex PCR followed. MiXCR was run by TCRdb on the multiplex PCR reads, yielding one entry per CDR3 protein. This sample has 200,000 to 250,000 distinct CDR3 sequences, with around a fifth found just once. In its sample, this clonotype was seen a few times. The antigen is undetermined.

The sample comprised peripheral blood. The TCR originated in a woman aged 50 to 60 with Graves' ophthalmopathy. The chain carries TRBV27 and TRBJ2-7; 10 nucleotides match TRBD2. The CDR3 DNA reads as TGTGCCAGCAGCCCCGGGACTAGCGAGAGGAGTGGCTGGGAGCAGTACTTC. It specifies CASSPGTSERSGWEQYF.